This T cell receptor (beta chain) was identified in a study of T cell responses to AZD1222 COVID-19 vaccine. Study-wide background: The study pooled second doses at about 4 or about 12 weeks.

The protocol was immunoSEQ multiplex PCR, while the TCRdb copy is restricted to in-frame clones and leaves out a portion. The data show 200,000 to 300,000 clones, with over 90% seen just once and 0.55% held by the top ten. Study-level results: Possibly, clonal diversity was underestimated; donors were largely white British and included more females.

Comment on this clone: Its target is not known.

CDR3 length: 13 residues. Germline-derived CDR1 and CDR2 are SGHVS and FQNEAQ. The ends lost 6 bases at V and 8 bases at J; junction bases unmatched: 6. The starting material was peripheral blood, obtained on day 0 of AZD1222 vaccination. The chain combines TRBV7-8 with TRBJ1-4, with 7 bases aligning to TRBD1. The sequence derives from an adult in good health. CDR3 nucleotides: TGTGCCAGCAGGCGACAGGGAAACGAAAAACTGTTTTTT. Its translation: CASRRQGNEKLFF.